Given below is one TCR beta chain in context. The V end was cut by 2 bases, the J end by 4 bases, with 16 bases between. This CDR3 has 15 residues. CDR1 is SGHKS and CDR2 is YYEKEE in the germline V gene (reference sequence). The data derive from a study of blood T cell repertoires in COVID-19. Study at large: There were acute and convalescent COVID-19 samples, and they came from the United States, Italy and Spain.

Under the authors' procedure: Estimated nucleated cell counts came from reference gene primer amplification. TCRdb's table, derived via immunoSEQ multiplex PCR, lists solely in-frame clones and lacks some. Clone size and the V and J calls come from that table; the DNA yielded D and trimming. The profile shows a few hundred thousand clones, around 86% of them singletons. The TCR sequence derives from a woman between 35 and 50 years old who had recovered from COVID-19. This rearrangement joins TRBV5-5 to TRBJ2-7; weak D call: TRBD2 (5 bases). The specimen sequenced was peripheral blood. The CDR3 DNA sequence: TGTGCCAGCAGCTTTATAGCTAGCCGATATTACGAGCAGTACTTC. It translates to CASSFIASRYYEQYF.